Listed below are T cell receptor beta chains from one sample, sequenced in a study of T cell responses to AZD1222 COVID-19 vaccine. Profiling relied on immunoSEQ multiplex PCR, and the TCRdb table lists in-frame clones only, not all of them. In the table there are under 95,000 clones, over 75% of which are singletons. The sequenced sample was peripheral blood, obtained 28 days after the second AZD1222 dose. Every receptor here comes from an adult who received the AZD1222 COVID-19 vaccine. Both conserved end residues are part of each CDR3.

CDR3 protein: CASAGTSGYNSPLHF
CDR3 length: 15
V gene: TRBV5-1
J gene: TRBJ1-6

CDR3 protein: CASAIWGGPSNQPQHF
CDR3 length: 16
V gene: TRBV19
J gene: TRBJ1-5

CDR3 protein: CASSSTGGGNTIYF
CDR3 length: 14
V gene: TRBV5-1
J gene: TRBJ1-3

CDR3 protein: CASSGTGNQPQHF
CDR3 length: 13
V gene: TRBV5-5
J gene: TRBJ1-5

CDR3 protein: CASGRLNGDPTGQYF
CDR3 length: 15
V gene: TRBV28
J gene: TRBJ2-7

CDR3 protein: CASSPRDRVGDTQYF
CDR3 length: 15
V gene: TRBV5-4
J gene: TRBJ2-3

CDR3 protein: CASSGGQSTDTQYF
CDR3 length: 14
V gene: TRBV5-1
J gene: TRBJ2-3

CDR3 protein: CATSRDRGGYEQYF
CDR3 length: 14
V gene: TRBV15
J gene: TRBJ2-7

CDR3 protein: CASSLVPDSGNTIYF
CDR3 length: 15
V gene: TRBV11-2
J gene: TRBJ1-3

CDR3 protein: CASSLHGGGERGYTF
CDR3 length: 15
V gene: TRBV5-6
J gene: TRBJ1-2

CDR3 protein: CASSLETSGGWTGELFF
CDR3 length: 17
V gene: TRBV7-8
J gene: TRBJ2-2

CDR3 protein: CAIRWDREDTIYF
CDR3 length: 13
V gene: TRBV10-3
J gene: TRBJ1-3

CDR3 protein: CASSYSTGGMVGYTF
CDR3 length: 15
V gene: TRBV6-2/TRBV6-3
J gene: TRBJ1-2

CDR3 protein: CASSPWTSGGVTDTQYF
CDR3 length: 17
V gene: TRBV18
J gene: TRBJ2-3

CDR3 protein: CASSLGGADSPLHF
CDR3 length: 14
V gene: TRBV28
J gene: TRBJ1-6

CDR3 protein: CASSDAGDRSTGELFF
CDR3 length: 16
V gene: TRBV2
J gene: TRBJ2-2

CDR3 protein: CASSGHHTDTQYF
CDR3 length: 13
V gene: TRBV18
J gene: TRBJ2-3

CDR3 protein: CASSRDRVAGELFF
CDR3 length: 14
V gene: TRBV6-5
J gene: TRBJ2-2

CDR3 protein: CASSPPANTGELFF
CDR3 length: 14
V gene: TRBV28
J gene: TRBJ2-2

CDR3 protein: CASSPYGYGNQPQHF
CDR3 length: 15
V gene: TRBV18
J gene: TRBJ1-5

CDR3 protein: CSVKRVEAFF
CDR3 length: 10
V gene: TRBV29-1
J gene: TRBJ1-1

CDR3 protein: CASSNRVPGHRTGELFF
CDR3 length: 17
V gene: TRBV7-8
J gene: TRBJ2-2

CDR3 protein: CASGPTGLGYEQYF
CDR3 length: 14
V gene: TRBV7-9
J gene: TRBJ2-7

CDR3 protein: CASSLLSGNPFYEQYF
CDR3 length: 16
V gene: TRBV27
J gene: TRBJ2-7

CDR3 protein: CASSFRSTGELFF
CDR3 length: 13
V gene: TRBV7-7
J gene: TRBJ2-2

CDR3 protein: CASSRQGIIEKLFF
CDR3 length: 14
V gene: TRBV13
J gene: TRBJ1-4

CDR3 protein: CASSHPPESSYEQYF
CDR3 length: 15
V gene: TRBV7-6
J gene: TRBJ2-7

CDR3 protein: CASSYSGTTNYGYTF
CDR3 length: 15
V gene: TRBV6-5
J gene: TRBJ1-2

CDR3 protein: CASSQPDMTYEQYF
CDR3 length: 14
V gene: TRBV4-1
J gene: TRBJ2-7

CDR3 protein: CASSFEAGLNYEQYF
CDR3 length: 15
V gene: TRBV28
J gene: TRBJ2-7